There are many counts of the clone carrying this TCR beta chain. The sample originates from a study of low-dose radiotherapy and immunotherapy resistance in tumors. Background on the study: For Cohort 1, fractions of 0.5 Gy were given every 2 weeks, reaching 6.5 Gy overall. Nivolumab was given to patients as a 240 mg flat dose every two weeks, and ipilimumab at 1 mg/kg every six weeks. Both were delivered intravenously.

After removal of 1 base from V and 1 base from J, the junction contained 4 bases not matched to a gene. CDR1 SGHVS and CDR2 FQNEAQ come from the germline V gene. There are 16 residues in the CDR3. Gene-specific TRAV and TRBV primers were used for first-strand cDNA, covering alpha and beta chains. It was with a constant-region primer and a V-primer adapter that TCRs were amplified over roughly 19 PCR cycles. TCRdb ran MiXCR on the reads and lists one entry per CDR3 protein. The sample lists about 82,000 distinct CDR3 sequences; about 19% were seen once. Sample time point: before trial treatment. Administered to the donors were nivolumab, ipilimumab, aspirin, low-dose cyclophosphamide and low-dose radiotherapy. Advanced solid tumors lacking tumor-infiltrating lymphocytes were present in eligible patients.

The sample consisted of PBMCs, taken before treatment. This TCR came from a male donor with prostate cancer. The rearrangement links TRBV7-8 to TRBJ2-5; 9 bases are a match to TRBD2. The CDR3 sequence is CASSLVGGGAQETQYF. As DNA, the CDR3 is TGTGCCAGCAGCTTAGTAGGCGGGGGGGCCCAAGAGACCCAGTACTTC.